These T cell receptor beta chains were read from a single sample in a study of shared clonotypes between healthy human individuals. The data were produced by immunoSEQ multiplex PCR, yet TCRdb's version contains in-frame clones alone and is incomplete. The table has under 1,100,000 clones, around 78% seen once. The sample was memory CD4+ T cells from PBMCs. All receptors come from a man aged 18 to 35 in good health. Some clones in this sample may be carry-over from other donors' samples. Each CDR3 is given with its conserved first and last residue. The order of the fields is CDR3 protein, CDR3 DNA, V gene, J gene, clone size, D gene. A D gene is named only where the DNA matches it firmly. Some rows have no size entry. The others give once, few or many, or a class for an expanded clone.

CDR3 protein: CASSGDRGTEAFF; CDR3 DNA: TGTGCCAGCAGCGGGGACAGGGGAACTGAAGCTTTCTTT; V gene: TRBV11-3; J gene: TRBJ1-1; clone size: NA; D gene: TRBD1
CDR3 protein: CASLLGPAEETQYF; CDR3 DNA: TGCGCCAGCTTACTGGGACCCGCGGAAGAGACCCAGTACTTC; V gene: TRBV5-1; J gene: TRBJ2-5; clone size: NA; D gene: NA
CDR3 protein: CASSLVATSGSIADTQYF; CDR3 DNA: TGTGCCAGCAGCTTAGTGGCTACTAGCGGGAGTATCGCAGATACGCAGTATTTT; V gene: TRBV7-2; J gene: TRBJ2-3; clone size: NA; D gene: TRBD2
CDR3 protein: CATSTDLGGARQFF; CDR3 DNA: TGTGCCACCAGTACAGACCTAGGGGGAGCTCGGCAGTTCTTC; V gene: TRBV15; J gene: TRBJ2-1; clone size: NA; D gene: NA
CDR3 protein: CASTRRIDYGYTF; CDR3 DNA: TGTGCCAGCACTCGGCGAATAGACTATGGCTACACCTTC; V gene: TRBV28; J gene: TRBJ1-2; clone size: NA; D gene: NA
CDR3 protein: CASSLLGGANEKLFF; CDR3 DNA: TGTGCCAGCAGCTTACTTGGGGGGGCTAATGAAAAACTGTTTTTT; V gene: TRBV7-2; J gene: TRBJ1-4; clone size: NA; D gene: NA
CDR3 protein: CASSVLGEGYTF; CDR3 DNA: TGTGCCAGCAGTGTTTTGGGGGAGGGCTACACCTTC; V gene: TRBV2; J gene: TRBJ1-2; clone size: few; D gene: NA
CDR3 protein: CASSLYAGRGTEAFF; CDR3 DNA: TGTGCCAGCAGCTTGTACGCAGGGAGAGGCACTGAAGCTTTCTTT; V gene: TRBV5-6; J gene: TRBJ1-1; clone size: NA; D gene: NA
CDR3 protein: CASSINDRSYEQYF; CDR3 DNA: TGTGCCAGTAGTATAAACGACAGATCCTACGAGCAGTACTTC; V gene: TRBV19; J gene: TRBJ2-7; clone size: NA; D gene: NA
CDR3 protein: CASSQVRGHSNQPQHF; CDR3 DNA: TGCGCCAGCAGCCAAGTCCGGGGCCATAGCAATCAGCCCCAGCATTTT; V gene: TRBV4-1; J gene: TRBJ1-5; clone size: NA; D gene: NA
CDR3 protein: CAISGRGPHTGELFF; CDR3 DNA: TGTGCCATCAGTGGACGGGGACCCCACACCGGGGAGCTGTTTTTT; V gene: TRBV10-3; J gene: TRBJ2-2; clone size: once; D gene: NA
CDR3 protein: CSVEGQSSYNEQFF; CDR3 DNA: TGCAGCGTTGAAGGACAGAGCTCCTACAATGAGCAGTTCTTC; V gene: TRBV29-1; J gene: TRBJ2-1; clone size: NA; D gene: NA
CDR3 protein: CASRTLSGTEAFF; CDR3 DNA: TGTGCAAGTCGGACCCTTAGTGGGACTGAAGCTTTCTTT; V gene: TRBV12-2; J gene: TRBJ1-1; clone size: NA; D gene: NA
CDR3 protein: CASSKPGSSEQYF; CDR3 DNA: TGTGCCAGCAGCAAACCAGGGTCCTCCGAGCAGTACTTC; V gene: TRBV5-6; J gene: TRBJ2-7; clone size: NA; D gene: NA
CDR3 protein: CASRPSGTSGNTIYF; CDR3 DNA: TGTGCCAGCAGACCCTCCGGGACATCTGGAAACACCATATATTTT; V gene: TRBV28; J gene: TRBJ1-3; clone size: NA; D gene: NA
CDR3 protein: CASSSRRSSYNEQFF; CDR3 DNA: TGTGCCAGCTCATCGCGGCGGAGCTCCTACAATGAGCAGTTCTTC; V gene: TRBV18; J gene: TRBJ2-1; clone size: few; D gene: NA
CDR3 protein: CASSLVGPPYEQYF; CDR3 DNA: TGCGCCAGCAGCTTGGTCGGGCCCCCCTACGAGCAGTACTTC; V gene: TRBV5-1; J gene: TRBJ2-7; clone size: NA; D gene: NA
CDR3 protein: CASSEWSGNLLGEQYF; CDR3 DNA: TGTGCCAGCAGTGAATGGTCGGGGAATCTGCTGGGCGAGCAGTACTTC; V gene: TRBV25-1; J gene: TRBJ2-7; clone size: NA; D gene: NA
CDR3 protein: CASRTQGLYEQYF; CDR3 DNA: TGTGCCAGCAGGACCCAGGGGCTATACGAGCAGTACTTC; V gene: TRBV2; J gene: TRBJ2-7; clone size: NA; D gene: NA
CDR3 protein: CASSLADGTDTQYF; CDR3 DNA: TGCGCCAGCAGCTTGGCCGACGGCACAGATACGCAGTATTTT; V gene: TRBV5-1; J gene: TRBJ2-3; clone size: NA; D gene: NA
CDR3 protein: CASSPGGSTYEQYF; CDR3 DNA: TGTGCCAGCAGCCCCGGGGGATCCACCTACGAGCAGTACTTC; V gene: TRBV9; J gene: TRBJ2-7; clone size: NA; D gene: NA
CDR3 protein: CASSQSSYNEQFF; CDR3 DNA: TGTGCCAGCAGCCAATCCTCCTACAATGAGCAGTTCTTC; V gene: TRBV7-6; J gene: TRBJ2-1; clone size: NA; D gene: NA
CDR3 protein: CASSSSGTRGETQYF; CDR3 DNA: TGCGCCAGCAGCTCCTCCGGGACTAGAGGAGAGACCCAGTACTTC; V gene: TRBV5-1; J gene: TRBJ2-5; clone size: NA; D gene: TRBD2
CDR3 protein: CASSPGGTGVSLLNYGYTF; CDR3 DNA: TGTGCCAGCAGTCCAGGAGGCACAGGGGTCTCCCTCCTCAACTATGGCTACACCTTC; V gene: TRBV28; J gene: TRBJ1-2; clone size: NA; D gene: TRBD1
CDR3 protein: CASSKEGQDYNEQFF; CDR3 DNA: TGTGCCAGCAGTAAGGAGGGACAGGATTACAATGAGCAGTTCTTC; V gene: TRBV6-5; J gene: TRBJ2-1; clone size: few; D gene: TRBD1
CDR3 protein: CASSLLTSGGTDTQYF; CDR3 DNA: TGCGCCAGCAGCCTATTAACTAGCGGGGGCACAGATACGCAGTATTTT; V gene: TRBV5-1; J gene: TRBJ2-3; clone size: NA; D gene: TRBD2
CDR3 protein: CASKLGEANEQYF; CDR3 DNA: TGCGCCAGCAAGCTGGGGGAGGCGAACGAGCAGTACTTC; V gene: TRBV5-1; J gene: TRBJ2-7; clone size: many; D gene: NA
CDR3 protein: CASSQDPTGNYGYTF; CDR3 DNA: TGTGCCAGCAGCCAAGATCCGACGGGGAACTATGGCTACACCTTC; V gene: TRBV4-2; J gene: TRBJ1-2; clone size: few; D gene: NA
CDR3 protein: CASSSSRGDQPQHF; CDR3 DNA: TGTGCCAGCAGCTCCTCCCGCGGCGATCAGCCCCAGCATTTT; V gene: TRBV7-9; J gene: TRBJ1-5; clone size: NA; D gene: NA
CDR3 protein: CASSAMWGGITEAFF; CDR3 DNA: TGTGCCAGCTCAGCGATGTGGGGGGGCATCACTGAAGCTTTCTTT; V gene: TRBV18; J gene: TRBJ1-1; clone size: few; D gene: NA
CDR3 protein: CASSSGTGGLVEETQYF; CDR3 DNA: TGTGCCAGCAGCTCCGGGACAGGGGGCCTAGTGGAAGAGACCCAGTACTTC; V gene: TRBV28; J gene: TRBJ2-5; clone size: NA; D gene: TRBD1
CDR3 protein: CASSAAATATNEKLFF; CDR3 DNA: TGTGCCAGCTCGGCCGCAGCGACCGCAACTAATGAAAAACTGTTTTTT; V gene: TRBV18; J gene: TRBJ1-4; clone size: NA; D gene: NA
CDR3 protein: CASSLTGGNYGYTF; CDR3 DNA: TGTGCCAGCAGCTTGACAGGGGGAAACTATGGCTACACCTTC; V gene: TRBV7-2; J gene: TRBJ1-2; clone size: NA; D gene: TRBD1
CDR3 protein: CASSLGGTGQETQYF; CDR3 DNA: TGTGCCAGCAGCTTAGGAGGGACGGGTCAAGAGACCCAGTACTTC; V gene: TRBV7-2; J gene: TRBJ2-5; clone size: NA; D gene: NA
CDR3 protein: CASSQDAVKLLGETQYF; CDR3 DNA: TGTGCCAGCAGCCAAGATGCTGTGAAGCTGCTGGGGGAGACCCAGTACTTC; V gene: TRBV4-2; J gene: TRBJ2-5; clone size: once; D gene: NA
CDR3 protein: CSVALGDRGYEQYF; CDR3 DNA: TGCAGCGTCGCTCTTGGGGACAGGGGCTACGAGCAGTACTTC; V gene: TRBV29-1; J gene: TRBJ2-7; clone size: once; D gene: TRBD1
CDR3 protein: CASSPYAGELFF; CDR3 DNA: TGTGCCAGCAGCCCCTACGCCGGGGAGCTGTTTTTT; V gene: TRBV7-3; J gene: TRBJ2-2; clone size: NA; D gene: NA
CDR3 protein: CASSLRVRQETQYF; CDR3 DNA: TGTGCCAGCAGTTTGAGGGTCAGACAAGAGACCCAGTACTTC; V gene: TRBV27; J gene: TRBJ2-5; clone size: NA; D gene: NA
CDR3 protein: CASSSVVGDGSYEQYF; CDR3 DNA: TGTGCCAGCAGCTCGGTGGTTGGGGACGGCTCCTACGAGCAGTACTTC; V gene: TRBV7-2; J gene: TRBJ2-7; clone size: NA; D gene: NA
CDR3 protein: CASSARLVIRDQYF; CDR3 DNA: TGCGCCAGCAGCGCAAGACTAGTCATCAGAGACCAGTACTTC; V gene: TRBV9; J gene: TRBJ2-5; clone size: NA; D gene: NA
CDR3 protein: CASDVLSESTDTQYF; CDR3 DNA: TGTGCCAGCGACGTTTTGAGCGAGAGCACAGATACGCAGTATTTT; V gene: TRBV2; J gene: TRBJ2-3; clone size: few; D gene: NA
CDR3 protein: CASRFVQGSYEQYF; CDR3 DNA: TGTGCAAGTCGCTTCGTCCAGGGTTCCTACGAGCAGTACTTC; V gene: TRBV12-2; J gene: TRBJ2-7; clone size: NA; D gene: NA
CDR3 protein: CASSQRTSGSSYNEQFF; CDR3 DNA: TGCGCCAGCAGCCAACGGACTAGCGGGAGCTCCTACAATGAGCAGTTCTTC; V gene: TRBV4-1; J gene: TRBJ2-1; clone size: NA; D gene: TRBD2
CDR3 protein: CSVEIGRNIQYF; CDR3 DNA: TGCAGCGTTGAAATCGGCAGAAACATTCAGTACTTC; V gene: TRBV29-1; J gene: TRBJ2-4; clone size: NA; D gene: NA
CDR3 protein: CASIPGTRTYEQYF; CDR3 DNA: TGTGCCAGCATCCCCGGGACACGAACCTACGAGCAGTACTTC; V gene: TRBV6-1; J gene: TRBJ2-7; clone size: NA; D gene: NA
CDR3 protein: CASSSRGLAGTYEQYF; CDR3 DNA: TGTGCCAGCAGCTCCCGGGGACTAGCGGGAACCTACGAGCAGTACTTC; V gene: TRBV7-2; J gene: TRBJ2-7; clone size: NA; D gene: TRBD2
CDR3 protein: CASSLNYEQYF; CDR3 DNA: TGCGCCAGCAGCCTTAACTACGAGCAGTACTTC; V gene: TRBV5-1; J gene: TRBJ2-7; clone size: once; D gene: NA
CDR3 protein: CASSFWGRNTEAFF; CDR3 DNA: TGTGCCAGCAGTTTTTGGGGACGGAACACTGAAGCTTTCTTT; V gene: TRBV28; J gene: TRBJ1-1; clone size: NA; D gene: NA
CDR3 protein: CASSLEGALGANVLTF; CDR3 DNA: TGTGCCAGCAGTTTAGAGGGGGCGCTTGGGGCCAACGTCCTGACTTTC; V gene: TRBV28; J gene: TRBJ2-6; clone size: NA; D gene: TRBD1
CDR3 protein: CASSLGGLGRVAYEQYF; CDR3 DNA: TGTGCCAGCAGTTTGGGAGGCTTGGGTAGGGTCGCCTACGAGCAGTACTTC; V gene: TRBV28; J gene: TRBJ2-7; clone size: NA; D gene: NA
CDR3 protein: CASSFLGTGGLETQYF; CDR3 DNA: TGCGCCAGCAGCTTCTTAGGGACAGGGGGCTTGGAGACCCAGTACTTC; V gene: TRBV5-1; J gene: TRBJ2-5; clone size: NA; D gene: TRBD1
CDR3 protein: CASSLQGDAYEQYF; CDR3 DNA: TGTGCCAGCAGCTTACAGGGGGACGCCTACGAGCAGTACTTC; V gene: TRBV11-2; J gene: TRBJ2-7; clone size: NA; D gene: TRBD1
CDR3 protein: CATERPSGSRNEQYF; CDR3 DNA: TGTGCCACCGAGCGGCCCAGCGGGAGTAGAAACGAGCAGTACTTC; V gene: TRBV15; J gene: TRBJ2-7; clone size: few; D gene: TRBD2